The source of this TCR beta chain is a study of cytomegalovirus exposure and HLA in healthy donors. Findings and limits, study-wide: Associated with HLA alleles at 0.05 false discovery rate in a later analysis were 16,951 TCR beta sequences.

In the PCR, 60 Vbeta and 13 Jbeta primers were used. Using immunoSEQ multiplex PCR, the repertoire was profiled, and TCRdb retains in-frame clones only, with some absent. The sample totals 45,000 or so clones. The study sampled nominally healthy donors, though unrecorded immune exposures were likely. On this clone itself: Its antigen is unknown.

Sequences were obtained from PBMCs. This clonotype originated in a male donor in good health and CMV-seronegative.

CDR3 loop: CASRAGTGDYEQYF. Here the CDR3 DNA reads TGTGCCAGCAGAGCCGGGACAGGGGACTACGAGCAGTACTTC. This sequence joins TRBV2 and TRBJ2-7, with 10 bases aligning to TRBD1. V dropped 6 bases and J dropped 3; count of bases not matched to a gene: 5. The CDR3 has 14 residues. Germline CDR1 reads SNHLY; CDR2 reads FYNNEI.